This T cell receptor beta chain was profiled in a study of blood T cells in healthy people across ages. Study-wide results and caveats: Long-lived and aged donors differed, with more naive CD4+ cells and higher diversity in the long-lived. Reliance upon unsorted PBMCs precluded definitive naive versus antigen-experienced comparison.

Concerning this clonotype itself: What it binds is unknown.

Trimming removed 2 bases from V and 0 bases from J; junction bases left unmatched: 6. The CDR3 has 17 amino acids. CDR1 and CDR2 (germline): LGHNA, YNFKEQ. A second PCR of about 7 to 11 cycles used a sample-barcoded 5' primer and a J-beta primer mix. Each CDR3 protein is one row after TCRdb ran MiXCR on the 5' RACE reads. The data show around 780,000 distinct CDR3 sequences, with more than 25% seen just once and around 3% held by the top ten. Separately, the same data were catalogued under a study of T cells of mothers and their children. That paper notes: For cDNA synthesis, the complete extracted RNA was used (1.5 ug per 15 ul). The authors identified no persistent microchimeric T cell clones.

The TCR sequence derives from a boy aged 5-17 years in good health. The J gene is TRBJ2-5, the V gene TRBV4-2; 10 bases align to TRBD2. Sequenced sample: blood. CDR3 protein: CASSQSFTSGNQETQYF. The DNA of the CDR3 is TGTGCCAGCAGCCAAAGTTTTACTAGCGGGAACCAAGAGACCCAGTACTTC.